Below, 11 T cell receptor beta chains from the same sample are listed, as sequenced in a study of siplizumab effects on memory and regulatory T cells. Repertoires were generated with immunoSEQ multiplex PCR, while TCRdb's copy carries only in-frame clones and drops some. Of about 40,000 clones listed, more than 70% were seen once; the top ten hold roughly 0.25%. The source material was naive CD4+ T cells sorted from blood. Receptors were obtained from a human donor in good health.

V and J are TRBV7-9 and TRBJ1-2; TRBD1 aligns across 7 bases. V shed 5 bases and J 6 bases; nucleotides not matched to a gene: 15. CDR1 and CDR2 (germline): SEHNR, FQNEAQ (reference sequence). The length of the CDR3 is 16 residues. CDR3 DNA sequence: TGTGCCAGCAGCCCTGGACAGGTAGGGGCTGTGGATGGCTACACCTTC. It specifies CASSPGQVGAVDGYTF.

The chain recombines TRBV6-6 with TRBJ1-1; D may be TRBD1 (6 bases). Trimming cost V 6 bases and J 6 bases, with 8 bases left between them. The CDR3 is 11 amino acids. The germline V gene encodes CDR1 MNHNY and CDR2 SVGAGI (reference sequence). CDR3: CASSQGSEAFF. CDR3 in DNA: TGTGCCAGCAGCCAGGGGTCTGAAGCTTTCTTT.

This clone came up once. CDR3 DNA: TGTGCCAGTAGCCCCCCAGCCAAAAACATTCAGTACTTC. This translates into CASSPPAKNIQYF. The rearrangement uses TRBV19 and TRBJ2-4; no firm D call. The CDR3 has 13 amino acids. CDR1 and CDR2 from the germline V gene are LNHDA and SQIVND (reference sequence). Between the trimmed V and J ends, which lost 6 bases and 0 bases, there was a span of 6 bases.

The chain has TRBV11-3 and TRBJ2-3; D gene ambiguous. This CDR3 is 13 amino acids long. CDR1 and CDR2 from the germline V gene are SGHNT and YENEEA. Trimming pared 3 bases from V and 6 bases from J, leaving 10 bases between. The CDR3 reads CASSFRSLDTQYF. The CDR3 nucleotides are TGTGCCAGCAGCTTCCGTTCCTTGGATACGCAGTATTTT. Full variable domain (missing parts from reference TRBV11-3 and TRBJ2-3): EAGVVQSPRYKIIEKKQPVAFWCNPISGHNTLYWYLQNLGQGPELLIRYENEEAVDDSQLPKDRFSAERLKGVDSTLKIQPAELGDSAVYLCASSFRSLDTQYFGPGTRLTVL.

CDR3 region: CASSLIAGSGINEQFF. CDR3 sequence (DNA): TGTGCCAGCAGTCTAATAGCGGGGTCTGGGATAAATGAGCAGTTCTTC. V gene TRBV6-6 combines with J gene TRBJ2-1; 8 bases are shared with TRBD2. The CDR3 loop spans 16 amino acids. Per the germline V gene, CDR1 is MNHNY and CDR2 is SVGAGI (reference sequence). After removal of 5 bases from V and 7 bases from J, the junction contained 13 bases not matched to a gene.

The CDR3 spells CASSMDSPSGYTF. Here the CDR3 DNA reads TGCGCCAGCAGCATGGACAGCCCTAGTGGCTACACCTTC. The genes are TRBV5-1 and TRBJ1-2, with D possibly matching TRBD1 (6 bases). The CDR3 is made up of 13 amino acids. V dropped 4 bases and J dropped 7 bases, with 14 bases sitting between them. CDR1 and CDR2 (germline): SGHRS, YFSETQ. Full variable domain (remainder filled in from reference TRBV5-1 and TRBJ1-2): KAGVTQTPRYLIKTRGQQVTLSCSPISGHRSVSWYQQTPGQGLQFLFEYFSETQRNKGNFPGRFSGRQFSNSRSEMNVSTLELGDSALYLCASSMDSPSGYTFGSGTRLTVV.

The chain employs TRBV7-8 and TRBJ2-3, with unresolved D. CDR1 and CDR2 from the germline V gene are SGHVS and FQNEAQ. The ends were cut back, 2 bases at V and 2 bases at J, with 5 bases in the middle. This CDR3 comprises 13 residues. The CDR3 sequence is CASSLSSTDTQYF. The CDR3 region has the DNA TGTGCCAGCAGCTTATCTTCCACAGATACGCAGTATTTT. The variable domain in full, completed from reference TRBV7-8 and TRBJ2-3, reads GAGVSQSPRYKVAKRGQDVALRCDPISGHVSLFWYQQALGQGPEFLTYFQNEAQLDKSGLPSDRFFAERPEGSVSTLKIQRTQQEDSAVYLCASSLSSTDTQYFGPGTRLTVL.

In this sample, this clone turned up a few times. The J gene is TRBJ2-7, the V gene TRBV19, with 8 bases lining up with TRBD1. The CDR3 runs to 14 residues. The germline V gene encodes CDR1 LNHDA and CDR2 SQIVND (reference sequence). V dropped 5 bases and J dropped 4; count of bases not matched to a gene: 7. The CDR3, as DNA: TGTGCCAGTAGTCGGACAGGGATTGGATACGAGCAGTACTTC. Its protein product is CASSRTGIGYEQYF.

The V call is TRBV20-1, the J call TRBJ1-1, with D perhaps matching TRBD1 (5 bases). V lost 5 bases, J lost 7 bases, and 11 bases lay in between. Germline V lookup: CDR1 DFQATT, CDR2 SNEGSKA (reference sequence). This CDR3 is 11 amino acids long. CDR3 sequence (DNA): TGCAGTGCTTTTCGACAGTTTGAAGCTTTCTTT. It codes for CSAFRQFEAFF.

The V gene is TRBV11-2, the J gene TRBJ2-2; D is possibly TRBD2 (6 bases). With 6 bases removed from V and 5 bases from J, the gap between germline ends came to 19 bases. Germline V gene lookup returns CDR1 SGHAT and CDR2 FQNNGV. The CDR3 sequence is 16 residues long. CDR3 bases: TGTGCCAGCAGTTCCTGGAGCCTCCGGGGGACCGGGGAGCTGTTTTTT. Translated: CASSSWSLRGTGELFF.

The chain uses TRBV6-5 and TRBJ2-7; 7 bases are a match to TRBD1. This CDR3 has 15 amino acids. V was pared by 4 bases and J by 0 bases, with 6 bases of the junction left unmatched. Germline CDR1 MNHEY, CDR2 SVGAGI. The CDR3 sequence is CASSFLDRPSYEQYF. The CDR3 DNA sequence: TGTGCCAGCAGTTTCCTGGACAGGCCCTCCTACGAGCAGTACTTC.